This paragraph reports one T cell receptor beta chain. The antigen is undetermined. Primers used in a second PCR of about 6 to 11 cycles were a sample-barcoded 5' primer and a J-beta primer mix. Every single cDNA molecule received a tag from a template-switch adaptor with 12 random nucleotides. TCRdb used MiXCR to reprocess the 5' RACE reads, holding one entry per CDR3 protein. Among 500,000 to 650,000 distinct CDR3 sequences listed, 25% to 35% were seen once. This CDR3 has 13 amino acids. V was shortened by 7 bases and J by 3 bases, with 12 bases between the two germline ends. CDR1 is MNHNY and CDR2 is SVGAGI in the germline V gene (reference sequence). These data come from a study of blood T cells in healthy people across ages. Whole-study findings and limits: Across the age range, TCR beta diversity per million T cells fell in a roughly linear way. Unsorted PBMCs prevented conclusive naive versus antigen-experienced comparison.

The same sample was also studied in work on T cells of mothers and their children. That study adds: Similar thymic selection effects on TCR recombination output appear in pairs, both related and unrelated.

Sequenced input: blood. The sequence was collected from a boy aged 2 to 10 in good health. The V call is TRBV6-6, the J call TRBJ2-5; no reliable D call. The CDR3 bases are TGTGCCAGCATCGGGCCGACCGAAGAGACCCAGTACTTC. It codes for CASIGPTEETQYF.